The 19 T cell receptor beta chains given below trace back to one sample, sequenced in a study of T cell repertoires in cytomegalovirus infection (dated by TCRdb to about 2019). The antigens these receptors bind are not known. The meaning of the sample's treatment or condition label: in vitro stimulation with specific CMV peptide epitopes to enrich CMV-specific T cells. The data were produced on an Illumina HiSeq 1500. TCRdb handled the public reads itself, with Q25 trimming in fastp and clone calling in MiXCR, and kept productive beta chains. One record per CDR3 amino acid sequence lists the most common genes and DNA. This sample holds about half a million distinct CDR3 sequences; 25% to 35% were observed only once. Roughly 15% of the sample is held by the ten biggest clonotypes. Sequences were derived from cultured PBMCs, sampled from culture after CMV antigen stimulation. The receptors originated from a human donor in good health (CMV status not recorded). Some clones in this sample may be carry-over from other donors' samples.

The rearrangement links TRBV2 to TRBJ1-1; D is possibly TRBD1 (5 bases). The length of the CDR3 is 15 residues. CDR1 and CDR2 (germline): SNHLY, FYNNEI. V was shortened by 3 bases and J by 1 base, with 12 bases between the two germline ends. In DNA, the CDR3 is TGTGCCAGCAGTGACCCACGGGGCGGGAACACTGAAGCTTTCTTT. It encodes CASSDPRGGNTEAFF.

The chain employs TRBV7-9 and TRBJ2-1; 7 bases map to TRBD2. Trimming removed 1 base from V and 5 bases from J; junction bases left unmatched: 5. CDR1 is SEHNR, CDR2 FQNEAQ, per germline (reference sequence). The CDR3 spans 15 residues. The CDR3 loop is CASSLGAGIDNEQFF. The CDR3 bases are TGTGCCAGCAGCTTAGGAGCGGGAATAGACAATGAGCAGTTCTTC. The full variable domain, in which reference TRBV7-9 and TRBJ2-1 provide the parts outside the CDR3, is DTGVSQNPRHKITKRGQNVTFRCDPISEHNRLYWYRQTLGQGPEFLTYFQNEAQLEKSRLLSDRFSAERPKGSFSTLEIQRTEQGDSAMYLCASSLGAGIDNEQFFGPGTRLTVL.

The chain employs TRBV7-6 and TRBJ1-1, with 7 bases matching TRBD1. The junction had 7 bases not matched to a gene; V was cut back by 3 bases and J by 0 bases. CDR1 and CDR2 (germline): SGHVS, FNYEAQ. The CDR3 extends over 16 amino acids. The CDR3: CASSLSTGVMNTEAFF. CDR3 in DNA: TGTGCCAGCAGCTTGTCCACAGGGGTTATGAACACTGAAGCTTTCTTT.

This clonotype was counted ten times or more. The V call is TRBV7-2, the J call TRBJ2-3; maybe TRBD1 (5 bases). With 4 bases removed from V and 0 bases from J, the gap between germline ends came to 11 bases. Germline V gene sequence: CDR1 SGHTA, CDR2 FQGNSA. CDR3 length: 15 amino acids. Here the CDR3 DNA reads TGTGCCAGCAGCTCTTATGCAGGGAGCACAGATACGCAGTATTTT. It translates to CASSSYAGSTDTQYF. The full variable domain, in which reference TRBV7-2 and TRBJ2-3 provide the parts outside the CDR3, is GAGVSQSPSNKVTEKGKDVELRCDPISGHTALYWYRQSLGQGLEFLIYFQGNSAPDKSGLPSDRFSAERTGGSVSTLTIQRTQQEDSAVYLCASSSYAGSTDTQYFGPGTRLTVL.

This clonotype occurred a few times. The genes are TRBV7-2 and TRBJ2-7, with D perhaps TRBD1 (6 bases). CDR3 size: 13 residues. The germline V gene has CDR1 SGHTA and CDR2 FQGNSA. Trimming shortened V by 3 bases and J by 5 bases, and 11 bases separated the two germline ends. The CDR3 is CASSFNRVNEQYF. The CDR3 bases are TGTGCCAGCAGCTTCAACAGGGTAAACGAGCAGTACTTC.

The CDR3 sequence: CASSLSVGRGEQFF. Here the CDR3 DNA reads TGTGCCAGCAGCTTAAGTGTTGGGCGCGGTGAGCAGTTCTTC. This sequence joins TRBV7-9 and TRBJ2-1, with no clear D. Germline-derived CDR1 and CDR2 are SEHNR and FQNEAQ (reference sequence). This CDR3 contains 14 residues. V shed 2 bases and J shed 9 bases, with 14 bases lying between them.

The chain combines TRBV5-6 with TRBJ2-7, with D possibly called TRBD1 or TRBD2 (6 bases each). The CDR3 is made up of 13 amino acids. The germline V gene has CDR1 SGHDT and CDR2 YYEEEE. V dropped 4 bases and J dropped 2 bases, with 10 bases sitting between them. This chain's CDR3 is CASSPRGAYEQYV. Written as DNA, the CDR3 is TGTGCCAGCAGCCCGAGGGGGGCCTACGAGCAGTACGTC.

A few counts support this clonotype. V is TRBV7-6 and J is TRBJ2-3, with 7 bases aligning to TRBD2. V dropped 5 bases and J dropped 1; count of bases not matched to a gene: 9. Germline CDR1 SGHVS, CDR2 FNYEAQ. The CDR3 sequence is 16 residues long. CDR3 nucleotide sequence: TGTGCCAGCAGCCCCTTAGCAGGGAGGGGCACAGATACGCAGTATTTT. The encoded protein is CASSPLAGRGTDTQYF.

There are a few counts of this clonotype. CDR3 protein: CSVDPTGDRESNYGYTF. The CDR3 DNA reads TGCAGCGTTGACCCCACGGGGGACAGGGAATCGAACTATGGCTACACCTTC. The chain carries TRBV29-1 and TRBJ1-2, with 9 bases matching TRBD1. The CDR3 spans 17 residues. In germline, CDR1 is SQVTM, CDR2 ANQGSEA. Trimming removed 3 bases from V and 2 bases from J; junction bases left unmatched: 13.

In this sample, this clonotype turned up a few times. The chain has TRBV7-2 and TRBJ1-5, with a weak D call TRBD1 (5 bases). Germline loops: CDR1 SGHTA, CDR2 FQGNSA. The CDR3 totals 15 residues. Between the trimmed V and J ends, which lost 5 bases and 6 bases, there was a span of 17 bases. The CDR3 protein is CASSGPDGRGQPQHF. CDR3 sequence (DNA): TGTGCCAGCAGCGGACCGGACGGGAGGGGTCAGCCCCAGCATTTT.

The chain employs TRBV6-5 and TRBJ2-2, with TRBD2 matching over 8 bases. The CDR3 has 15 amino acids. The trim removed 4 bases at V and 7 bases at J, leaving 8 bases unmatched. Per germline, CDR1 MNHEY and CDR2 SVGAGI. The CDR3 loop is CASSLSGGPGGELFF. CDR3 DNA sequence: TGTGCCAGCAGTTTGTCGGGAGGGCCCGGCGGGGAGCTGTTTTTT.

The sample holds a few counts of this clonotype. V and J are TRBV6-1 and TRBJ1-4; tentative D call: TRBD1 (5 bases). The germline V gene has CDR1 MNHNS and CDR2 SASEGT. The CDR3 loop spans 13 amino acids. Trimming took off 6 bases at V and 8 bases at J, with 13 bases between the two ends. In DNA form, the CDR3 reads TGTGCCAGCAGCCGGGACTGGGACGAAAAACTGTTTTTT. This gives the protein CASSRDWDEKLFF.

The rearrangement links TRBV12-3 or TRBV12-4 to TRBJ2-1, with no clear D. CDR3 length: 14 amino acids. V was clipped by 3 bases and J by 4 bases, with 10 bases between them. CDR3 sequence reads: CASSFSSRYNEQFF. CDR3 nucleotide sequence: TGTGCCAGCAGTTTCTCTAGTCGGTACAATGAGCAGTTCTTC.

The sample holds a few counts of this clonotype. V usage is TRBV6-2 or TRBV6-3 and J usage is TRBJ2-1, with 13 bases matching TRBD2. V dropped 8 bases and J dropped 4; count of bases not matched to a gene: 14. In germline, CDR1 is MNHEY, CDR2 SVGEGT. CDR3 length: 18 residues. CDR3 region: CASAPEGRTSGSYNEQFF. The CDR3, as DNA: TGTGCCAGCGCCCCCGAAGGAAGGACTAGCGGGAGTTACAATGAGCAGTTCTTC.

The rearrangement links TRBV10-3 to TRBJ2-7, with D unclear. CDR3 size: 12 residues. CDR1 and CDR2 (germline): ENHRY, SYGVKD. Trimming took off 5 bases at V and 0 bases at J, with 5 bases between the two ends. The CDR3 nucleotides read TGTGCCATCAGTTCCCCCTCCTACGAGCAGTACTTC. Its protein is CAISSPSYEQYF.

This clonotype was detected only once. The chain employs TRBV28 and TRBJ1-5; D unresolved. Per the germline V gene, CDR1 is MDHEN and CDR2 is SYDVKM. The CDR3 has 15 amino acids. Trimming left V 6 bases short and J 0 bases short, with 12 bases between. The CDR3 sequence is CASSSRESSNQPQHF. CDR3 nucleotides: TGTGCCAGCAGCTCTCGGGAGTCTAGCAATCAGCCCCAGCATTTT.

Of note for this clonotype: Being one base from a much bigger clone, this may be a read error. The CDR3 protein is CASGPRDPTDTQYF. In nucleotides, the CDR3 is TGTGCCAGCGGCCCACGGGACCCCACAGATACGCAGTATTTT. The chain has TRBV7-8 and TRBJ2-3; TRBD1 or TRBD2 may be the D gene (5 bases each). Germline loops: CDR1 SGHVS, CDR2 FQNEAQ. V dropped 8 bases and J dropped 2 bases, with 14 bases sitting between them. The CDR3 loop spans 14 amino acids.

This clonotype showed up just a few times. J is TRBJ1-3 and V is TRBV7-9; no firm D call. V shed 5 bases and J shed 2 bases, with 28 bases lying between them. Germline lookup yields CDR1 SEHNR and CDR2 FQNEAQ (reference sequence). CDR3 length: 20 residues. This chain's CDR3 is CASSSYSFTLDGDPGNTIYF. Here the CDR3 DNA reads TGTGCCAGCAGCAGCTATTCGTTTACCCTGGACGGGGATCCTGGAAACACCATATATTTT.

J is TRBJ2-1 and V is TRBV18; no clear D. Trimming took off 3 bases at V and 0 bases at J, with 15 bases between the two ends. Germline V gene lookup returns CDR1 KGHSH and CDR2 LQKENI. This CDR3 has 17 residues. The CDR3 DNA sequence: TGTGCCAGCTCACCGGTCCCAGGAGCGAGCTCCTACAATGAGCAGTTCTTC. Its translation: CASSPVPGASSYNEQFF.